This record concerns one T cell receptor beta chain sequence. Method: immunoSEQ multiplex PCR; TCRdb's copy keeps in-frame clones and lacks some. The sample holds approximately 290,000 clones, roughly 90% seen once. This specimen belongs to a study of blood T cell repertoires in COVID-19. The receptor was derived from an older woman with acute or convalescent COVID-19. Sequenced input: peripheral blood.

CDR3 coding DNA: TGCGCCAGCAGCCAAGACTTAGCGGGGTACCAAGAGACCCAGTACTTC. It encodes CASSQDLAGYQETQYF. The chain is built from TRBV4-1 and TRBJ2-5; 8 bases line up with TRBD2. J lost 0 bases, V lost 0 bases, and 3 bases had no gene match. This CDR3 comprises 16 residues. Germline V gene data show CDR1 as MGHRA and CDR2 as YSYEKL.